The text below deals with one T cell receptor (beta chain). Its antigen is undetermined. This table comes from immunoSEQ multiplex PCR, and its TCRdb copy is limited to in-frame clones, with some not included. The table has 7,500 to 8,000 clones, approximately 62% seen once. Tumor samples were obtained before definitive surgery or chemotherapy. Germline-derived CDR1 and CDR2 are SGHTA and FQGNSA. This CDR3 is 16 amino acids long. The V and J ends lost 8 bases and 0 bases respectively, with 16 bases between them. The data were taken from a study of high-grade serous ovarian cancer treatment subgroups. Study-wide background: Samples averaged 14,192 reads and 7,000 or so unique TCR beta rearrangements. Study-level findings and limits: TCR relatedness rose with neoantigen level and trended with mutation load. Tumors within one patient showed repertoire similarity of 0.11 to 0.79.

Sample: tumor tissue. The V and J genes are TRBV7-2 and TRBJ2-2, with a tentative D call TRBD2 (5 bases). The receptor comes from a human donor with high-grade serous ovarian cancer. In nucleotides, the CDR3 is TGTGCCAGCCTACAGACGGACTTCGCGAACACCGGGGAGCTGTTTTTT. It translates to CASLQTDFANTGELFF.